The 5 T cell receptor beta chains below were found in one sample sequenced in a study of a mutant IDH1 vaccine in newly diagnosed glioma (dated by TCRdb to the early 2020s). These receptors have no known antigen. Receptor amplification or capture employed the immunoSEQ multiplex PCR assay. TCRdb stores this immuneACCESS table with in-frame sequences only. Part of the clones is absent; in the studies checked, under half of the shortfall reflects unresolved V genes, and no reason is known for the rest. In all, the sample holds approximately 33,000 clones, and 65% to 80% of those were seen once. Nearly 9% of the sample rests with the top ten. Interpreted using the paper, the time point label stands for: week 47, end of study. A 20-mer mutant IDH1 peptide at 300 micrograms in Montanide made up each vaccine dose, which was injected subcutaneously together with topical imiquimod. The starting material was PBMCs, obtained from a glioma patient whose treatment included an IDH1 peptide vaccine. These receptors all stem from a man aged 40-50 years with glioma.

J is TRBJ2-5 and V is TRBV10-3; no clear D. Germline V lookup: CDR1 ENHRY, CDR2 SYGVKD. Trimming took off 4 bases at V and 2 bases at J, with 14 bases between the two ends. The CDR3 extends over 15 amino acids. CDR3 DNA sequence: TGTGCCATCAGTGGGACCGACCTTGGTCAAGAGACCCAGTACTTC. This sequence encodes CAISGTDLGQETQYF.

The chain employs TRBV7-2 and TRBJ1-4, with D unresolved. V shed 1 base and J shed 8 bases, with 14 bases lying between them. CDR3 length equals 15 residues. Germline-derived CDR1 and CDR2 are SGHTA and FQGNSA. The CDR3 spells CASSLGRMDREKLFF. CDR3 bases: TGTGCCAGCAGCTTAGGCAGGATGGATCGAGAAAAACTGTTTTTT.

J is TRBJ2-1 and V is TRBV6-1, with a tentative D call TRBD1 (5 bases). CDR3 length equals 15 residues. Germline V CDR1 and CDR2: MNHNS, SASEGT. V shed 6 bases and J shed 0 bases, with 12 bases lying between them. Here the CDR3 reads CASRATVYSYNEQFF. In nucleotides, the CDR3 is TGTGCCAGCAGAGCGACAGTTTACTCCTACAATGAGCAGTTCTTC.

The chain employs TRBV7-8 and TRBJ2-1; TRBD1 matches 8 bases. The CDR3 extends over 15 amino acids. Germline V CDR1 and CDR2: SGHVS, FQNEAQ. The junction had 4 bases not matched to a gene; V was cut back by 1 base and J by 5 bases. Here the CDR3 reads CASSLGGTGHNEQFF. The CDR3 coding sequence is TGTGCCAGCAGCTTAGGTGGGACAGGTCACAATGAGCAGTTCTTC.

The CDR3 region has the DNA TGTGCCACTGCCCCGGGACAGGCCCAGTACTTC. Protein sequence: CATAPGQAQYF. This rearrangement joins TRBV25-1 to TRBJ2-5, with 8 positions matching TRBD1. Losses at the gene ends were 10 bases for V and 9 bases for J; bases not matched to a gene: 7. Germline CDR1 reads MGHDK; CDR2 reads SYGVNS. The length of the CDR3 is 11 residues.